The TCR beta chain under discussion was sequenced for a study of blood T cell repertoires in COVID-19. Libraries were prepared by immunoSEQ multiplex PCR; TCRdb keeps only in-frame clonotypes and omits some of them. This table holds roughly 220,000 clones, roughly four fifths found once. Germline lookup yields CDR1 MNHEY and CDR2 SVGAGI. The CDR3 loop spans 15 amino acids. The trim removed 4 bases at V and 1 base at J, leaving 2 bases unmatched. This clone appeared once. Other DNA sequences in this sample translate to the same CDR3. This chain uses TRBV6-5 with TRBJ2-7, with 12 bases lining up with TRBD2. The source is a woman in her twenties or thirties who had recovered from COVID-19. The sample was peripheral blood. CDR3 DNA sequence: TGTGCCAGCAGTTCGGGGACTAGCGGGTCCTACGAGCAGTACTTC. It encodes CASSSGTSGSYEQYF.